This TCR beta chain was retrieved from a study of shared T cell receptors in the human thymus. V gave up 0 bases and J gave up 7 bases; unmatched junction bases: 0. Germline CDR1 reads LNHNV; CDR2 reads YYDKDF (reference sequence). The CDR3 totals 14 residues. TCRdb keeps only in-frame clones here, not all; method: immunoSEQ multiplex PCR. The sample carries some 660,000 clones, around 87% recorded once. The same specimen was also included in a second study, on human thymus T cells.

Sequencing was carried out using thymocytes. J is TRBJ1-5 and V is TRBV15; 10 nucleotides align to TRBD1. This TCR derives from a boy less than two years old with a congenital heart defect. CDR3 sequence: CATSREDRGQPQHF. The CDR3 DNA sequence: TGTGCCACCAGCAGAGAGGACAGGGGGCAGCCCCAGCATTTT.